This entry describes one T cell receptor (beta chain). Its target is unknown. CDR1 and CDR2 from the germline V gene are SGHNT and YYREEE (reference sequence). CDR3 length: 13 amino acids. V shed 4 bases and J shed 5 bases, with 12 bases lying between them. These data originate in a study of cytomegalovirus exposure and HLA in healthy donors. In the PCR, 60 Vbeta and 13 Jbeta primers were used. Here immunoSEQ multiplex PCR was the method, and the copy in TCRdb shows in-frame clones only, minus some. Of around 190,000 clones listed, around 82% were seen once; the top ten hold 5.7%. General study results and limits: Association of 16,951 TCR beta sequences with HLA alleles was found at 0.05 false discovery rate in a later analysis. In a later analysis, an Asian-associated ancestry cluster reportedly showed fewer N-insertions than the approximately 640-donor mean.

The clonotype was recovered from a man in his forties or fifties in good health and CMV-seronegative. The J gene is TRBJ1-2, the V gene TRBV5-4; D gene ambiguous. The specimen was PBMCs. CDR3 loop: CASSPGDRYGYTF. The CDR3 bases are TGTGCCAGCAGCCCAGGTGATAGGTATGGCTACACCTTC. The full variable domain, in which reference TRBV5-4 and TRBJ1-2 provide the parts outside the CDR3, is ETGVTQSPTHLIKTRGQQVTLRCSSQSGHNTVSWYQQALGQGPQFIFQYYREEENGRGNFPPRFSGLQFPNYSSELNVNALELDDSALYLCASSPGDRYGYTFGSGTRLTVV.